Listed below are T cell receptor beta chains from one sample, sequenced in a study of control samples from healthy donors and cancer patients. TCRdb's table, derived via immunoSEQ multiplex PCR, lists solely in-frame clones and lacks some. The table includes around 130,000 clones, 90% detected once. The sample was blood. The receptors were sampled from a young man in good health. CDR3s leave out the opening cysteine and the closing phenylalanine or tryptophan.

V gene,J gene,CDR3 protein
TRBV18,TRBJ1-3,ASSPPGQGPNRSGNTIY
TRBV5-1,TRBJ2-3,ASSLPGGTDTQY
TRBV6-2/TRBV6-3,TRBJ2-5,ASSYSKASGRSETQY
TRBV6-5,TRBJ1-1,ASSYDGDGTEAF
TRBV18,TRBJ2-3,ASSPTGRTDTQY
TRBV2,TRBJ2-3,ASREGIPDTQY
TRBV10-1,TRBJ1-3,ASSELHLWGYSNGSGNTIY
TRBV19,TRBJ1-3,ASSIEIGYSGNTIY
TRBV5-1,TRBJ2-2,ASSYTGAINTGELF
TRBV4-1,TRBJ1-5,ASSQDRETQPQH
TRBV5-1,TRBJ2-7,ASCASGGYSSYEQY
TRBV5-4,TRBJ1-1,ASSERYRETEAF
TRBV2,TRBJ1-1,ASSGSIGNEAF
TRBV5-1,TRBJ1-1,ASSLAPGDTEAF
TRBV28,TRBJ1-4,ASSLSRRNEKLF
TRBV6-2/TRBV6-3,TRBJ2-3,ASSRGVTDTQY
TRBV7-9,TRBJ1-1,ASSLSQGTEAF
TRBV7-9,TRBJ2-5,ASSLAGDSQETQY
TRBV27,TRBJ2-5,ASRRGSSGPETQY
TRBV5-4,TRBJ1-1,ASSLMGNTEAF
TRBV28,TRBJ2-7,ASSKTAGEQY
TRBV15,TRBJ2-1,ATSSSGMRDEQF
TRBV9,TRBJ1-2,ASSERRDRVWDGYGYT
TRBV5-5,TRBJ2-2,ASSRWGAGELF
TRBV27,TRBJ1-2,ASRDSHRYGYT
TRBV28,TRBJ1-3,ASSLSGGVDTIY
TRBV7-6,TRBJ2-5,ASSLDRGHSETQY
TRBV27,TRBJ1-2,ASSSRDRPLYGYT
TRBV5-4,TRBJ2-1,ASSPGGTAVSYNEQF
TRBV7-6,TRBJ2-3,ASSLDSGGTSTDTQY
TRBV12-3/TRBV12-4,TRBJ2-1,ASSLVPNEQF
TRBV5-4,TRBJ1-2,ASSLSSMGEGYT
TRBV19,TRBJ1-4,ASNSGSNEKLF
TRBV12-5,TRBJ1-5,ASDTPGQGKESNQPQH
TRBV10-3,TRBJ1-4,AISASERGVEKLF
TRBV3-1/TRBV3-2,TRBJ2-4,ASSRSDRDGLAKNIQY
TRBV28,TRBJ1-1,ASSRDREAF
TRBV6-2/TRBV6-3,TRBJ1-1,ASSFYGRGVTEAF
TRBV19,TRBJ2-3,ASSIPLAGPTDTQY
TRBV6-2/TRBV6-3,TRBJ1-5,ASSPTGGVGNQPQH
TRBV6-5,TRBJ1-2,ASSYNGNYGYT
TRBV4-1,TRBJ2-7,ASSQVSGRAYEQY